This T cell receptor beta chain derives from a study of shared clonotypes between healthy human individuals. The study, taken as a whole, reports: Apart from blood, nothing was sampled; tissue repertoires likely differ. Genetic and exposure-history diversity was limited by the small donor number. Clonotype sharing among donors was thought likely to change with sequencing depth.

Selected positively for CCR7 and CD45RO-negative, naive CD8 cells excluded terminally differentiated effector memory CD45RA+ cells. Assay: immunoSEQ multiplex PCR; the TCRdb copy retains only in-frame clones and omits some. The repertoire consists of roughly 650,000 clones, with approximately 96% occurring once and the leading ten covering roughly 0.1%. Germline CDR1 reads MDHEN; CDR2 reads SYDVKM. The CDR3 has 16 amino acids. Trimming stripped 7 bases from V and 4 bases from J, with 23 bases between. As for this clone: Antigen specificity is unknown.

The V call is TRBV28, the J call TRBJ2-7; a possible D gene is TRBD1 (5 bases). Sequenced input: naive CD8+ T cells sorted from blood. The source of this sequence is a woman aged 25 to 39 in good health. CDR3 residues: CASNTPWGPFSYEQYF. The CDR3 DNA reads TGTGCCAGCAACACCCCATGGGGCCCTTTCTCGTACGAGCAGTACTTC.